Listed below are T cell receptor beta chains from one sample, sequenced in a study of cytomegalovirus exposure and HLA in healthy donors. The table came from immunoSEQ multiplex PCR; TCRdb's copy has only in-frame clones and leaves some out. The sample carries around 130,000 clones, roughly three quarters recorded once. Source material: PBMCs. All receptors derive from a young man in good health and CMV-seronegative. CDR3s leave out the opening cysteine and the closing phenylalanine or tryptophan.

V gene: TRBV18
CDR3 protein: ASSPVWQGDSPLH

V gene: TRBV11-2
CDR3 protein: ATSRDSSYNEQF

V gene: TRBV13
CDR3 protein: ASSSLQGSYEQY

V gene: TRBV27
CDR3 protein: ASSPRTGQFNQPQH

V gene: TRBV7-2
CDR3 protein: ASSLTSGGGTEQF

V gene: TRBV27
CDR3 protein: ASSQYALTGAGELF

V gene: TRBV10-3
CDR3 protein: AISEVVGGAQETQY

V gene: TRBV13
CDR3 protein: ASSLNGDTGELF

V gene: TRBV7-6
CDR3 protein: ASSQNTQGYEQY

V gene: TRBV7-9
CDR3 protein: ASSSPSRDEKLF

V gene: TRBV19
CDR3 protein: AIQLTPSDGTADYEQY

V gene: TRBV5-6
CDR3 protein: ASSLIWRGSSYEQY

V gene: TRBV6-1
CDR3 protein: ASSEVRGAAYEQY

V gene: TRBV5-4
CDR3 protein: ASSLITTDTQY

V gene: TRBV27
CDR3 protein: ASSLEGTEAF

V gene: TRBV6-1
CDR3 protein: ASSAGGQGNQPQH

V gene: TRBV6-7
CDR3 protein: ASSYSISGVVGEQY

V gene: TRBV2
CDR3 protein: ASRPRGPTGNTIY

V gene: TRBV6-5
CDR3 protein: ASSYSSQGSGELF

V gene: TRBV19
CDR3 protein: ASSIAVEDGELF

V gene: TRBV6-1
CDR3 protein: AIDRPAGANVLT

V gene: TRBV7-3
CDR3 protein: ASSLGLADEQF

V gene: TRBV5-1
CDR3 protein: ASSLNIAKYEQY

V gene: TRBV7-2
CDR3 protein: ASSFPQGLNTEAF

V gene: TRBV18
CDR3 protein: ASSPTSGGANEQF

V gene: TRBV7-9
CDR3 protein: ASSFDRAYNSPLH

V gene: TRBV5-1
CDR3 protein: ASSFGTGGLAGSYNEQF

V gene: TRBV6-5
CDR3 protein: ASSKILAAAYEQY

V gene: TRBV14
CDR3 protein: ASSQPEFHEQY

V gene: TRBV7-2
CDR3 protein: ASSDGWGLGNSPLH

V gene: TRBV11-1
CDR3 protein: ASSAAGGVEAF

V gene: TRBV5-4
CDR3 protein: ASSLKSGNTDTQY

V gene: TRBV4-3
CDR3 protein: ASSQEAAGGRYEQY

V gene: TRBV7-9
CDR3 protein: ASQPPPGEGVNEQF

V gene: TRBV2
CDR3 protein: AATIGNIQY

V gene: TRBV25-1
CDR3 protein: ASSESTRTDTQY

V gene: TRBV11-2
CDR3 protein: ASSSDRDQPQH

V gene: TRBV4-1
CDR3 protein: ASSQGWAGSNEQF

V gene: TRBV30
CDR3 protein: AWSALAGNYEQY

V gene: TRBV2
CDR3 protein: ASSRAGVGRTGDYEQY

V gene: TRBV30
CDR3 protein: AWSPADLGTF